The rows below give T cell receptor beta chains drawn from one sample of a study of T cells in localized non-small cell lung cancer. Profiled with immunoSEQ multiplex PCR; TCRdb holds only in-frame clones, not every one. The repertoire includes fewer than 25,000 clones, approximately 90% of them detected once, and roughly 7.2% sits in the top ten. Sequences were derived from peripheral blood, sampled before any cancer treatment. These receptors came from a woman aged 35 to 70 with stage I lung adenocarcinoma. Both conserved end residues are part of each CDR3. A D gene is named only where the DNA matches it firmly. For some rows the clone size is stated as once, few or many, or as a class when expanded; others skip it.

>TRBJ1-5|TRBV2|.|TRBD1
CASTGTGGGQPQHF
TGTGCCAGCACTGGGACAGGGGGCGGGCAGCCCCAGCATTTT
>TRBJ2-7|TRBV5-1|.|.
CASSPLADTYEQYF
TGCGCCAGCAGCCCACTAGCTGATACCTACGAGCAGTACTTC
>TRBJ1-3|TRBV5-1|.|.
CASSQDPGSGNTIYF
TGCGCCAGCAGCCAAGACCCAGGGTCTGGAAACACCATATATTTT
>TRBJ2-7|TRBV7-2|.|.
CASSDPGQSYEQYF
TGTGCCAGCAGCGACCCGGGTCAATCCTACGAGCAGTACTTC
>TRBJ2-1|TRBV4-3|.|.
CASSQDWTNYFTSVNEQFF
TGCGCCAGCAGCCAAGATTGGACTAACTACTTCACCTCGGTCAATGAGCAGTTCTTC
>TRBJ1-1|TRBV6-6|few|TRBD1
CASQPGQAFIEAFF
TGTGCCAGCCAACCGGGACAGGCCTTCATTGAAGCTTTCTTT
>TRBJ2-1|TRBV10-1|.|.
CASIAGYKDEQFF
TGCGCCAGCATTGCTGGGTATAAGGATGAGCAGTTCTTC
>TRBJ1-2|TRBV28|.|.
CASSLSSPGWAYGYTF
TGTGCCAGCAGTTTAAGTTCCCCCGGATGGGCTTATGGCTACACCTTC
>TRBJ1-5|TRBV30|.|.
CAWSEYNQPQHF
TGTGCCTGGAGTGAGTATAATCAGCCCCAGCATTTT
>TRBJ1-3|TRBV7-9|once|.
CASSLGIAADTIYF
TGTGCCAGCAGCTTGGGTATCGCGGCGGACACCATATATTTT
>TRBJ2-1|TRBV19|.|.
CASSVTSNNEQFF
TGTGCCAGTAGTGTGACTAGTAATAATGAGCAGTTCTTC
>TRBJ1-3|TRBV19|.|.
CASSDRTYGNTIYF
TGTGCCAGTTCCGACAGGACTTATGGAAACACCATATATTTT
>TRBJ1-1|TRBV9|few|.
CASSVVGQSNTEAFF
TGTGCCAGCAGCGTAGTTGGACAGTCGAACACTGAAGCTTTCTTT
>TRBJ2-7|TRBV7-2|.|TRBD2
CASSLVGRTSGSLNEQYF
TGTGCCAGCAGCTTAGTCGGCCGTACTAGCGGGAGTTTGAACGAGCAGTACTTC
>TRBJ2-1|TRBV5-1|.|.
CASSFRDIYNEQFF
TGCGCCAGCAGCTTCCGGGACATCTACAATGAGCAGTTCTTC
>TRBJ2-5|TRBV5-6|.|.
CASSLARVGETQYF
TGTGCCAGCAGCTTGGCCCGGGTCGGAGAGACCCAGTACTTC
>TRBJ2-1|TRBV7-9|.|.
CASSYPNEQFF
TGTGCCAGCAGCTACCCTAATGAGCAGTTCTTC
>TRBJ1-2|TRBV6-5|.|.
CASSQFQVYGYTF
TGTGCCAGCAGCCAGTTCCAGGTCTATGGCTACACCTTC
>TRBJ2-1|TRBV7-3|.|TRBD2
CASSLFGTSGRNEQFF
TGTGCCAGCAGCTTGTTCGGGACTAGCGGGCGCAATGAGCAGTTCTTC
>TRBJ2-7|TRBV19|once|TRBD2
CASKLAGETDEQYF
TGTGCCAGTAAGTTGGCGGGAGAGACCGACGAGCAGTACTTC
>TRBJ2-3|TRBV5-5|.|TRBD1
CASSLDRGTDTQYF
TGTGCCAGCAGCCTGGACAGGGGCACAGATACGCAGTATTTT
>TRBJ2-7|TRBV18|.|.
CASSLTGSEQYF
TGTGCCAGCTCACTAACAGGTTCCGAGCAGTACTTC
>TRBJ2-3|TRBV7-9|.|TRBD1
CASSLGRDSGGTDTQYF
TGTGCCAGCAGCTTAGGCCGGGACAGCGGAGGCACAGATACGCAGTATTTT
>TRBJ1-1|TRBV5-4|.|.
CASSLEHQDTEAFF
TGTGCCAGCAGCTTGGAACACCAGGACACTGAAGCTTTCTTT
>TRBJ2-5|TRBV7-9|.|.
CASSSTTEETQYF
TGTGCCAGCTCTAGCACAACTGAAGAGACCCAGTACTTC
>TRBJ2-7|TRBV5-1|.|TRBD1
CASSGTGFDEQYF
TGCGCCAGCAGCGGGACAGGGTTCGACGAGCAGTACTTC
>TRBJ2-3|TRBV11-2|.|TRBD2
CASSPTSVRSEGTQYF
TGTGCCAGCAGCCCGACTAGCGTCCGCTCTGAGGGCACGCAGTATTTT
>TRBJ1-5|TRBV5-5|.|TRBD1
CASSSRQGYNQPQHF
TGTGCCAGCAGCTCCCGACAGGGCTACAATCAGCCCCAGCATTTT
>TRBJ1-2|TRBV7-9|.|.
CASSLIPLRENPRSYTF
TGTGCCAGCAGCCTCATACCCCTGAGAGAGAACCCAAGGAGCTACACCTTC
>TRBJ1-2|TRBV7-6|.|.
CASSLYANRGAKSGYTF
TGTGCCAGCAGCTTATATGCAAATCGGGGGGCGAAGAGTGGCTACACCTTC
>TRBJ1-1|TRBV15|.|.
CATSRGQAVEAFF
TGTGCCACCAGCAGAGGACAGGCCGTTGAAGCTTTCTTT
>TRBJ2-5|TRBV13|.|.
CASSVTRENIPQETQYF
TGTGCCAGCAGCGTAACCCGGGAAAATATCCCCCAAGAGACCCAGTACTTC
>TRBJ2-1|TRBV28|.|TRBD2
CASLKRGTYNEQFF
TGTGCCAGCCTCAAGCGGGGAACCTACAATGAGCAGTTCTTC
>TRBJ2-1|TRBV5-1|.|.
CASTRTSSSSYNEQFF
TGCGCCAGCACCAGGACTTCCTCGTCGTCCTACAATGAGCAGTTCTTC
>TRBJ1-2|TRBV5-6|.|.
CASSLRGARIGGYTF
TGTGCCAGCAGCCTTCGGGGGGCTAGGATCGGTGGCTACACCTTC
>TRBJ1-5|TRBV19|.|.
CASSPQGRLPPQHF
TGTGCCAGTAGCCCGCAGGGGAGGCTACCGCCCCAGCATTTT
>TRBJ1-4|TRBV4-3|.|TRBD1
CASSLNRGTNEKLFF
TGCGCCAGCAGCCTTAACAGGGGCACTAATGAAAAACTGTTTTTT
>TRBJ1-3|TRBV4-3|.|.
CASRKTEFSGNTIYF
TGCGCCAGCAGGAAAACAGAATTCTCTGGAAACACCATATATTTT
>TRBJ1-1|TRBV18|.|.
CASSPIAGEAAFF
TGTGCCAGCTCACCAATAGCAGGGGAGGCAGCTTTCTTT
>TRBJ1-1|TRBV28|.|.
CASSFTPGDTEAFF
TGTGCCAGCAGTTTTACCCCAGGGGACACTGAAGCTTTCTTT
>TRBJ2-7|TRBV10-1|.|.
CASSESINGETVSYEQYF
TGCGCCAGCAGTGAGTCGATAAATGGGGAGACGGTTTCCTACGAGCAGTACTTC
>TRBJ2-3|TRBV18|.|TRBD2
CASSPPSSGRSTDTQYF
TGTGCCAGCTCACCACCTTCTAGCGGGAGGAGCACAGATACGCAGTATTTT
>TRBJ2-7|TRBV28|.|TRBD2
CASSLLTSGVPYEQYF
TGTGCCAGCAGTTTATTGACTAGCGGGGTACCCTACGAGCAGTACTTC